This T cell receptor beta chain appears in the sequencing data of a study of blood T cell repertoires in COVID-19. Across the whole study: The study drew acute and convalescent COVID-19 samples from the United States, Italy and Spain. Sources were T cells, B-cell-depleted T cells, or PBMCs; the material itself was cDNA or gDNA.

This clone has a handful of counts. This CDR3 is 14 amino acids long. J lost 0 bases, V lost 7 bases, and 5 bases had no gene match. Germline V gene lookup returns CDR1 LNHDA and CDR2 SQIVND (reference sequence). Here immunoSEQ multiplex PCR was the method, and the copy in TCRdb shows in-frame clones only, minus some. The data hold more than 110,000 clones, with approximately 79% observed a single time. Sequencing was done on a sample of peripheral blood. This clonotype was sampled from a man in his sixties with acute or convalescent COVID-19. This chain uses TRBV19 with TRBJ1-2; 7 bases map to TRBD1. DNA for the CDR3: TGTGCCAGTACCGGCGGGACAGCTAACTATGGCTACACCTTC. Translating it yields CASTGGTANYGYTF.